The source of this T cell receptor (beta chain) is a study of early T cells in non-severe SARS-CoV-2 infection. Unique molecular identifiers were affixed to single, distinct cDNA molecules. TCRdb reprocessed the 5' RACE reads with MiXCR, giving one entry per CDR3 protein. The sample includes about 68,000 distinct CDR3 sequences, 11% of them seen just once. This clonotype was detected many times. CDR1 and CDR2 from the germline V gene are KGHSH and LQKENI. V was clipped by 2 bases and J by 4 bases, with 8 bases between them. This CDR3 contains 13 residues. The receptor was isolated from an adult who was a healthcare worker with PCR-confirmed SARS-CoV-2 infection or an uninfected control (not recorded which). The chain has TRBV18 and TRBJ1-2; D remains ambiguous. The sample was whole blood. The CDR3 sequence: CASSPRESYGYTF. DNA of the CDR3: TGTGCCAGCTCACCAAGGGAATCCTATGGCTACACCTTC.